This T cell receptor (beta chain) was retrieved from a study of T-cell memory formation after mild COVID-19. The sample holds a few counts of this clonotype. Trimming cost V 0 bases and J 9 bases, with 24 bases left between them. This CDR3 spans 18 amino acids. The germline V gene encodes CDR1 MNHEY and CDR2 SMNVEV (reference sequence). Constant-segment-primed 5'RACE gave TCR alpha and TCR beta cDNA libraries with sample barcodes and UMIs. TCRdb reprocessed the 5' RACE reads with MiXCR, giving one entry per CDR3 protein. The sample has tens of thousands of distinct CDR3 sequences, over 11% seen once. Sequencing was carried out using PBMCs or a T cell subset sorted from them (not recorded which). The clonotype was recovered from an adult woman who had mild COVID-19 (a few samples of this study predate the infection). Cell type and time point are not known. This chain uses TRBV27 with TRBJ2-1, with TRBD2 as a possible D gene (6 bases). CDR3 in amino acids: CASSLSMNGASAFGEQFF. For the CDR3, the DNA is TGTGCCAGCAGTTTATCAATGAACGGGGCTAGCGCTTTCGGTGAGCAGTTCTTC.